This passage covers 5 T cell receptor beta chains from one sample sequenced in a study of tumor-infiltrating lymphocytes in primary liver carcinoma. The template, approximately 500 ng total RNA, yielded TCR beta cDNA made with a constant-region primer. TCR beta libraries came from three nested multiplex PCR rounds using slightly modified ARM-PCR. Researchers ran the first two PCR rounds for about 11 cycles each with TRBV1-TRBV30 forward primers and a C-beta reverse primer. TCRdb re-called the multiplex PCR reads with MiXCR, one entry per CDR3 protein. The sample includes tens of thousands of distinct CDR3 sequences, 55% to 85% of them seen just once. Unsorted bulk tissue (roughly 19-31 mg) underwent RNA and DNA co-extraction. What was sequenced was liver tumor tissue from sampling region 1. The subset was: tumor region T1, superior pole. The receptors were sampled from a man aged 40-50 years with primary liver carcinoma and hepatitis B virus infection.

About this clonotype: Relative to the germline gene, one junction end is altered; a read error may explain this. CDR3 DNA: TGTGCCAGTAGCTTAGAGGGAGAGTTAAATGAGCAGTTCTTC. It encodes CASSLEGELNEQFF. The chain links TRBV7-9 to TRBJ2-1; tentative D call: TRBD2 (5 bases). This CDR3 has 14 amino acids. The germline V gene has CDR1 SEHNR and CDR2 FQNEAQ (reference sequence). The whole variable domain, filled in from reference TRBV7-9 and TRBJ2-1, reads DTGVSQNPRHKITKRGQNVTFRCDPISEHNRLYWYRQTLGQGPEFLTYFQNEAQLEKSRLLSDRFSAERPKGSFSTLEIQRTEQGDSAMYLCASSLEGELNEQFFGPGTRLTVL.

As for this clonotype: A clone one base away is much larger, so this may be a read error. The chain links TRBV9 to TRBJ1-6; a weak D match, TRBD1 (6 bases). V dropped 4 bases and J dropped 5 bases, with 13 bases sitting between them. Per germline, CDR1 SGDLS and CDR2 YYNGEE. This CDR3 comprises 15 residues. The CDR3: CASSITDSHNSPLHF. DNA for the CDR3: TGTGCCAGCAGCATTACGGACAGTCATAATTCACCCCTCCACTTT. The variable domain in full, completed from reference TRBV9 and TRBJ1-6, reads DSGVTQTPKHLITATGQRVTLRCSPRSGDLSVYWYQQSLDQGLQFLIQYYNGEERAKGNILERFSAQQFPDLHSELNLSSLELGDSALYFCASSITDSHNSPLHFGNGTRLTVT.

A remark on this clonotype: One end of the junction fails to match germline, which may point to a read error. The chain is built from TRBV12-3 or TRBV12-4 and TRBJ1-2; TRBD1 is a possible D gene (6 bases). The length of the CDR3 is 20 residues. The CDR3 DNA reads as TGTGCCAGCAGTCTCCCCTTGACGGGGGGCGGCCAAACAATTCTTTATGACTACACCTTC. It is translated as CASSLPLTGGGQTILYDYTF.

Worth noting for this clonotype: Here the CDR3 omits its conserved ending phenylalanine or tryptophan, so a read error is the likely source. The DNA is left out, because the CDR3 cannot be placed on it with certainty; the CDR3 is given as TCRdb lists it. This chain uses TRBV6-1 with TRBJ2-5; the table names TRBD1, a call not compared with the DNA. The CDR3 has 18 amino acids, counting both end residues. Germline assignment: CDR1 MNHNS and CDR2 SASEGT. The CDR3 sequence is CASSEELGRATGKETRYL.

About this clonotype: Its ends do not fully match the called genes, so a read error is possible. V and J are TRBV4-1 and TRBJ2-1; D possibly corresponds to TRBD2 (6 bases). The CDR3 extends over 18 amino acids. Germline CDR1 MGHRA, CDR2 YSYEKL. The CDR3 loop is CASSQGVLARSSYNELFF. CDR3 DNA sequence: TGTGCCAGCAGCCAAGGGGTCCTAGCGAGGAGCTCCTACAATGAGCTGTTCTTC.